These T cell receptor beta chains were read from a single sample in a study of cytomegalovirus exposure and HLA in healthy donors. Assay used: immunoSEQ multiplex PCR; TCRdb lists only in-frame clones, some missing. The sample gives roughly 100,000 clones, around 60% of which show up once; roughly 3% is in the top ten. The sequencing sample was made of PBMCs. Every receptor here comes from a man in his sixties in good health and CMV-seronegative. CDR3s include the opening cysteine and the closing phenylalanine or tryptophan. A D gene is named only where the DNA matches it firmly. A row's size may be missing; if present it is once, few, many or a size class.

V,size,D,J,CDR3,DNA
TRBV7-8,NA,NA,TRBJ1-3,CASSFGQRATSGNTIYF,TGTGCCAGCAGCTTTGGACAGCGAGCAACCTCTGGAAACACCATATATTTT
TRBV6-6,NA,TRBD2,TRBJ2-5,CASSRRAGGNRETQYF,TGTGCCAGCAGTCGTCGAGCGGGGGGGAATCGAGAGACCCAGTACTTC
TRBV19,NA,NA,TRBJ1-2,CASSIGSGFYGYTF,TGTGCCAGTAGTATCGGTTCGGGATTCTACGGCTACACCTTC
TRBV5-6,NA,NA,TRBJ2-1,CASSYQSAGSYNEQFF,TGTGCCAGCTCTTATCAATCGGCAGGCTCCTACAATGAGCAGTTCTTC
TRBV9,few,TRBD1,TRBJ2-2,CASSAPIRDRGMGAMTGELFF,TGTGCCAGCAGCGCGCCGATCCGGGACAGGGGGATGGGGGCGATGACCGGGGAGCTGTTTTTT
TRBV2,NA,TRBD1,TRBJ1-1,CASIAGTGNTEAFF,TGTGCCAGCATCGCCGGGACAGGGAACACTGAAGCTTTCTTT
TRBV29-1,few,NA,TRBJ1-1,CSVGRGARTEAFF,TGCAGCGTGGGGCGGGGGGCGCGAACTGAAGCTTTCTTT
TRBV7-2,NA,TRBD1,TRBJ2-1,CATDRGRHNEQFF,TGTGCCACCGACAGGGGTCGCCACAATGAGCAGTTCTTC
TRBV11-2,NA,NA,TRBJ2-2,CASSFVRGAGELFF,TGTGCCAGCAGCTTCGTCAGGGGAGCCGGGGAGCTGTTTTTT
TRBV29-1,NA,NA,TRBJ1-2,CSVESPSGAGDYGYTF,TGCAGCGTCGAATCCCCGTCAGGGGCCGGAGACTATGGCTACACCTTC
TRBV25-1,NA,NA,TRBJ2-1,CASSEYMPHRGHYNEQFF,TGTGCCAGCAGTGAATATATGCCCCACCGGGGACATTACAATGAGCAGTTCTTC
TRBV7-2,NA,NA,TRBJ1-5,CASSFYGQPQHF,TGTGCCAGCAGCTTCTATGGTCAGCCCCAGCATTTT
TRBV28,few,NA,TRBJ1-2,CASSEGQANYGYTF,TGTGCCAGCAGTGAGGGCCAAGCTAACTATGGCTACACCTTC
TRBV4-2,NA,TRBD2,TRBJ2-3,CASSQEDHGRADTQYF,TGTGCCAGCAGCCAAGAGGACCACGGGAGGGCAGATACGCAGTATTTT
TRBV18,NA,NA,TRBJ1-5,CASSPSRDQPQHF,TGTGCCAGCTCCCCTTCCCGGGATCAGCCCCAGCATTTT
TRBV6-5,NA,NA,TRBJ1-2,CASSRTFYGYTF,TGTGCCAGCAGTCGGACATTCTATGGCTACACCTTC
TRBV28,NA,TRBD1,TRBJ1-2,CASSLSWDRGLLMRGYTF,TGTGCCAGCAGTCTATCCTGGGACAGGGGGCTACTCATGCGGGGCTACACCTTC
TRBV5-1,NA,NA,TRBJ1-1,CASSLGDNRGNTEAFF,TGCGCCAGCAGCTTGGGAGATAATCGGGGAAACACTGAAGCTTTCTTT
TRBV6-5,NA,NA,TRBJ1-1,CASSYQGQGTEAFF,TGTGCCAGCAGTTACCAGGGGCAGGGCACTGAAGCTTTCTTT
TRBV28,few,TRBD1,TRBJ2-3,CASNSGQGARDTQYF,TGTGCCAGCAACTCGGGACAGGGAGCGAGAGATACGCAGTATTTT
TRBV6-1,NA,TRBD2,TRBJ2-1,CASRLAGVSYNEQFF,TGTGCCAGTAGACTAGCGGGAGTGTCCTACAATGAGCAGTTCTTC
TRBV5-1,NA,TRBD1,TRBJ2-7,CASSLSQGARGEQYF,TGCGCCAGCAGTCTGAGTCAGGGGGCGCGAGGCGAGCAGTACTTC
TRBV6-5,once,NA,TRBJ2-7,CASSPGVAYEQYF,TGTGCCAGCAGCCCGGGGGTAGCCTACGAGCAGTACTTC
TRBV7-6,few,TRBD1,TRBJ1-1,CASSLKQGTSSFF,TGTGCCAGCAGCTTAAAACAGGGGACGTCATCTTTCTTT
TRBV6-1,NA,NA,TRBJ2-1,CASSEMGSYNEQFF,TGTGCCAGCTCTGAAATGGGGAGCTACAATGAGCAGTTCTTC
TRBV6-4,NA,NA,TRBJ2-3,CASSGTYTDTQYF,TGTGCCAGCAGTGGGACATACACAGATACGCAGTATTTT
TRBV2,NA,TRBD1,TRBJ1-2,CASKSDQGENYGYTF,TGTGCCAGTAAATCTGATCAGGGGGAAAACTATGGCTACACCTTC
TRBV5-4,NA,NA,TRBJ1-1,CASSSNRENAEAFF,TGTGCCAGCAGCTCAAACCGGGAGAACGCTGAAGCTTTCTTT
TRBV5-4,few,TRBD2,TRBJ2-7,CASSPGLAGVDEQYF,TGTGCCAGCAGCCCGGGACTAGCGGGTGTGGACGAGCAGTACTTC
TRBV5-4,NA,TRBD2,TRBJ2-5,CASSSGLEETQYF,TGTGCCAGCAGCTCGGGACTAGAGGAGACCCAGTACTTC
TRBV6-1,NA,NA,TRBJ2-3,CASTLDPSTDTQYF,TGTGCCAGCACACTAGATCCCTCCACAGATACGCAGTATTTT
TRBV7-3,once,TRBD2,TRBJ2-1,CASSPLAGSYNEQFF,TGTGCCAGCAGCCCACTAGCGGGCTCCTACAATGAGCAGTTCTTC
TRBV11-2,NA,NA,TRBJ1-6,CASSLGGGGYNSPLHF,TGTGCCAGCAGCCTAGGGGGGGGCGGCTATAATTCACCCCTCCACTTT
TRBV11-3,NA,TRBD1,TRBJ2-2,CASSSWTGTNTGELFF,TGTGCCAGCAGCTCTTGGACAGGGACGAACACCGGGGAGCTGTTTTTT
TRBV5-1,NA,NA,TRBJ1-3,CASSLVGVGNTIYF,TGCGCCAGCAGCTTGGTGGGAGTTGGAAACACCATATATTTT
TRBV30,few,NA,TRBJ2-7,CAWSVVGGQPREQYF,TGTGCCTGGAGTGTTGTTGGGGGACAACCTCGCGAGCAGTACTTC
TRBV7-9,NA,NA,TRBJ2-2,CAKSQGSGELFF,TGTGCCAAATCCCAGGGGTCCGGGGAGCTGTTTTTT
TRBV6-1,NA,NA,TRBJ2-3,CASSEAAGANLVTSTDTQYF,TGTGCCAGCAGTGAAGCGGCGGGGGCCAACCTAGTAACTAGCACAGATACGCAGTATTTT
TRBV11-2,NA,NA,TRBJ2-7,CASSPWRRYEQYF,TGTGCCAGCAGCCCCTGGAGGCGCTACGAGCAGTACTTC
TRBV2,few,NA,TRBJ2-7,CASLLYEQYF,TGTGCCAGCCTACTATACGAGCAGTACTTC
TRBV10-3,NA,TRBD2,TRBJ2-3,CAIRAGSPDTQYF,TGTGCCATCAGAGCGGGGAGTCCAGATACGCAGTATTTT
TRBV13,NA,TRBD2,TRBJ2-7,CASIVAGGGNEQYF,TGTGCCAGCATCGTAGCGGGAGGGGGTAACGAGCAGTACTTC
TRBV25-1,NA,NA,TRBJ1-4,CASSEYCWTVNEKLFF,TGTGCCAGCAGTGAATATTGCTGGACAGTTAATGAAAAACTGTTTTTT
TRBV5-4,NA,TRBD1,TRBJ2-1,CASSFPRGTDYNEQFF,TGTGCCAGCAGCTTTCCGAGAGGGACAGACTACAATGAGCAGTTCTTC
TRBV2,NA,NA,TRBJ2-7,CASMQAYEQYF,TGTGCCAGCATGCAGGCCTACGAGCAGTACTTC
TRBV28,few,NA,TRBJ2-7,CASSLSPGLGYEQYF,TGTGCCAGCAGTTTATCGCCAGGGTTGGGCTACGAGCAGTACTTC
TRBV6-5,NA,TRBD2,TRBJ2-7,CASKSGGVLEQYF,TGTGCCAGCAAATCCGGGGGGGTCCTCGAGCAGTACTTC
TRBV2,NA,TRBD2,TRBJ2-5,CASSAGLAGAGGAQYF,TGTGCCAGCAGCGCGGGACTAGCGGGGGCGGGGGGGGCCCAGTACTTC
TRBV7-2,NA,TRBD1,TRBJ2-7,CASSLRTGSEQYF,TGTGCCAGCAGCTTACGGACAGGGTCCGAGCAGTACTTC
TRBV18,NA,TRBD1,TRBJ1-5,CASSQMGQGMFDQPQHF,TGTGCCAGCTCCCAAATGGGACAGGGGATGTTCGATCAGCCCCAGCATTTT
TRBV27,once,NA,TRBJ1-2,CASSLLTGINYGYTF,TGTGCCAGCAGTTTATTAACAGGAATTAACTATGGCTACACCTTC
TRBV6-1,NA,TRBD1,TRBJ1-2,CASSRDRADGYTF,TGTGCCAGCAGCCGAGACAGGGCTGATGGCTACACCTTC
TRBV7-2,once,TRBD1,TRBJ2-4,CASSPRGRGGVNIQYF,TGTGCCAGCAGCCCCCGAGGGAGAGGGGGCGTAAACATTCAGTACTTC
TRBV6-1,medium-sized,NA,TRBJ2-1,CASRPRGNEQFF,TGTGCCAGCCGCCCACGGGGGAATGAGCAGTTCTTC
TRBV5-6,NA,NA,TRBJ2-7,CASSLLSYEQYF,TGTGCCAGCAGCTTATTATCCTACGAGCAGTACTTC
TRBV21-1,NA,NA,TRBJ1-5,CASSKARGGSASGSNQPQHF,TGTGCCAGCAGCAAAGCGCGGGGCGGGAGCGCGTCTGGTAGCAATCAGCCCCAGCATTTT
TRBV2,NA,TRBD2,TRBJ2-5,CASSDTSVQTQYF,TGTGCCAGCAGTGACACTAGCGTACAGACCCAGTACTTC
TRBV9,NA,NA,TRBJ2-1,CASSLFLSSSNEQFF,TGTGCCAGCAGCCTTTTTCTTTCTTCGTCCAATGAGCAGTTCTTC